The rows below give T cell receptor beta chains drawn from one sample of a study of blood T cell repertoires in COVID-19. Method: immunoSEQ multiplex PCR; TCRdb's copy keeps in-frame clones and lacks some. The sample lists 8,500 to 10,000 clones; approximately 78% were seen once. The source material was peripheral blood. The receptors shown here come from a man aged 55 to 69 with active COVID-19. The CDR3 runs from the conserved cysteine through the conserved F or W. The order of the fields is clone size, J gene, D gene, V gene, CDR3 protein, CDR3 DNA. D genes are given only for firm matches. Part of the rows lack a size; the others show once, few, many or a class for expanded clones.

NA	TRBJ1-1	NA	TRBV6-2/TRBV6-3	CASSRRGNTEAFF	TGTGCCAGCAGCCGTAGGGGGAACACTGAAGCTTTCTTT
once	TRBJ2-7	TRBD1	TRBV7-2	CASSSGTGDTGEQYF	TGTGCCAGCAGCTCAGGGACAGGGGACACGGGCGAGCAGTACTTC
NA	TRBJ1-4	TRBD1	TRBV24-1	CATTDRDSHEKLFF	TGTGCCACCACAGACCGGGACAGTCATGAAAAACTGTTTTTT
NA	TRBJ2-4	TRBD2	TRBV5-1	CASSRTGTSGDQAKNIQYF	TGCGCCAGCAGCAGAACCGGGACTAGCGGGGACCAAGCCAAAAACATTCAGTACTTC
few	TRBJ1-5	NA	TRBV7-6	CASSLETGSNQPQHF	TGTGCCAGCAGCTTAGAAACAGGGTCTAATCAGCCCCAGCATTTT
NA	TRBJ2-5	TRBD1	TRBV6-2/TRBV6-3	CASSYSTTGGRETQYF	TGTGCCAGCAGTTACTCGACTACAGGGGGCCGTGAGACCCAGTACTTC
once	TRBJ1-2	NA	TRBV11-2	CASSLESGTRGYTF	TGTGCCAGCAGCTTAGAGTCTGGGACAAGGGGCTACACCTTC
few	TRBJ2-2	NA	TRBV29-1	CSVSTGNTGELFF	TGCAGCGTTTCCACAGGGAACACCGGGGAGCTGTTTTTT
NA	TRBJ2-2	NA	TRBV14	CASSRQTGTNTGELFF	TGTGCCAGCAGCCGACAGACTGGGACGAACACCGGGGAGCTGTTTTTT
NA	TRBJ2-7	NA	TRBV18	CASSTGISYEQYF	TGTGCCAGCTCAACGGGAATATCCTACGAGCAGTACTTC
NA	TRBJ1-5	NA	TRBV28	CASSSPDFSNQPQHF	TGTGCCAGCAGTTCCCCCGACTTTAGCAATCAGCCCCAGCATTTT
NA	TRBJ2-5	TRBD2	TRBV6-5	CASSYSGGETQYF	TGTGCCAGCAGTTACTCCGGGGGGGAGACCCAGTACTTC
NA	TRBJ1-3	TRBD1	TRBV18	CASSPGQGNTIYF	TGTGCCAGCTCACCGGGACAGGGAAACACCATATATTTT
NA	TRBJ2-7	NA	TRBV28	CASSFGGKVNEQYF	TGTGCCAGCAGCTTCGGAGGGAAAGTCAACGAGCAGTACTTC
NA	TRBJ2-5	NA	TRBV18	CASSFFSGSNQETQYF	TGTGCCAGCTCTTTCTTTAGCGGATCTAACCAAGAGACCCAGTACTTC
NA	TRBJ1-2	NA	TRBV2	CASSEAGARVYYGYTF	TGTGCCAGCAGTGAAGCTGGGGCCAGGGTGTACTATGGCTACACCTTC
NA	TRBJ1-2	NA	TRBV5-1	CASSLGRQGNYGYTF	TGCGCCAGCAGCTTGGGGCGTCAGGGGAACTATGGCTACACCTTC
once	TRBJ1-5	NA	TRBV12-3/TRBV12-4	CASGRGFEQPQHF	TGTGCCAGTGGACGGGGGTTCGAGCAGCCCCAGCATTTT
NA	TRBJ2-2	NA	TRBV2	CASSVGLLSTGELFF	TGTGCCAGCAGTGTAGGACTCCTTAGCACCGGGGAGCTGTTTTTT
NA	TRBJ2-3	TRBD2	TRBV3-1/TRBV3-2	CASSHNPGLAGGTDTQYF	TGTGCCAGCAGCCACAACCCCGGACTAGCGGGAGGCACAGATACGCAGTATTTT
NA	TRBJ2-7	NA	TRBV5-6	CASSRSYEQYF	TGTGCCAGCAGCCGCTCCTACGAGCAGTACTTC
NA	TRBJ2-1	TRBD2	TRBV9	CASSAQTPTGLAGYNEQFF	TGTGCCAGCAGCGCCCAGACACCAACGGGACTAGCGGGGTACAATGAGCAGTTCTTC